Included here is one T cell receptor (beta chain) sequence, with context. No cell sorting was done before RNA was extracted from the tissue. V lost 2 bases to trimming and J lost 2 bases; unmatched junction nucleotides: 2. This CDR3 has 15 residues. Germline loops: CDR1 SGHRS, CDR2 YFSETQ. The source of the sample is a study of tumor and adjacent non-tumor tissue in lung cancer. The library came from three nested PCR rounds adapted from ARM-PCR protocols. MiXCR, applied by TCRdb to the multiplex PCR reads, yields one record per CDR3 protein. Among approximately 130,000 distinct CDR3 sequences listed, around three fifths were seen once.

The rearrangement links TRBV5-1 to TRBJ2-2, with TRBD1 matching over 8 bases. The sequenced material came from lung tumor tissue. This TCR was sampled from a young man with non-small cell lung cancer. The chain's CDR3 is CASSFSGGNTGELFF. The CDR3 region has the DNA TGCGCCAGCAGCTTTTCAGGGGGCAACACCGGGGAGCTGTTTTTT. The variable domain in full, completed from reference TRBV5-1 and TRBJ2-2, reads KAGVTQTPRYLIKTRGQQVTLSCSPISGHRSVSWYQQTPGQGLQFLFEYFSETQRNKGNFPGRFSGRQFSNSRSEMNVSTLELGDSALYLCASSFSGGNTGELFFGEGSRLTVL.